Below, 28 T cell receptor beta chains from the same sample are listed, as sequenced in a study of shared clonotypes between healthy human individuals. Measured with immunoSEQ multiplex PCR; TCRdb has only the in-frame clones, and not every one. The sample lists about a million clones; about three quarters were seen once. The sequencing sample was made of memory CD4+ T cells sorted from blood. Subset indicated: CD45RA-negative fraction. These receptors were taken from a man between 18 and 29 years old in good health.

The CDR3 DNA follows: TGTGCCAGCAGTTACTCGTTACCAAGAGGGGACACCGGGGAGCTGTTTTTT. Protein: CASSYSLPRGDTGELFF. The rearrangement uses TRBV6-7 and TRBJ2-2; tentatively, D is TRBD1 or TRBD2 (5 bases each). TRBV6-7 is recorded as an ORF, its role being uncertain. CDR3 length: 17 residues. V was shortened by 0 bases and J by 3 bases, with 14 bases between the two germline ends.

The rearrangement links TRBV19 to TRBJ2-3; TRBD2 aligns across 8 bases. V trimming: 7 bases; J trimming: 3 bases; junction bases outside the gene matches: 3. Per the germline V gene, CDR1 is LNHDA and CDR2 is SQIVND (reference sequence). The CDR3 runs to 13 residues. CDR3 coding DNA: TGTGCCAGTAAAGGCGGGGGGACAGATACGCAGTATTTT. Its translation: CASKGGGTDTQYF.

The CDR3 sequence: CASSQGSYEQYF. In nucleotides, the CDR3 is TGCGCCAGCAGCCAGGGGTCCTACGAGCAGTACTTC. The chain recombines TRBV5-1 with TRBJ2-7, with D possibly being TRBD1 (6 bases). CDR3 length: 12 residues. Trimming took off 4 bases at V and 1 base at J, with 6 bases between the two ends. Germline V gene lookup returns CDR1 SGHRS and CDR2 YFSETQ.

V gene TRBV7-9 combines with J gene TRBJ2-3, with 13 bases lining up with TRBD2. Germline V gene lookup returns CDR1 SEHNR and CDR2 FQNEAQ (reference sequence). CDR3 length equals 19 residues. V shed 5 bases, J shed 5 bases, and the junction held 16 bases outside the gene matches. The chain's CDR3 is CASSPRGSGLAGDGDTQYF. For the CDR3, the DNA is TGTGCCAGCAGCCCCAGAGGGAGCGGACTAGCGGGAGATGGAGATACGCAGTATTTT.

This sequence joins TRBV7-4 and TRBJ1-6; D remains ambiguous. The V and J ends lost 1 base and 9 bases respectively, with 19 bases between them. Looked up from germline, CDR1 is SGHVT and CDR2 is SQSDAQ. This CDR3 spans 17 amino acids. CDR3 DNA: TGTGCCAGCAGCTTAGGATTGGTGGGCAGGCTTAGTTCACCCCTCCACTTT. It codes for CASSLGLVGRLSSPLHF.

The chain links TRBV27 to TRBJ2-5, with 12 bases that match TRBD2. The CDR3 runs 15 residues. In germline, CDR1 is MNHEY, CDR2 SMNVEV (reference sequence). The V and J ends lost 6 bases and 2 bases, in that order; junction bases with no gene match: 4. As DNA, the CDR3 is TGTGCCAGCAGACTAGCGGGGGGAACTCAAGAGACCCAGTACTTC. Translation: CASRLAGGTQETQYF.

The J gene is TRBJ2-7, the V gene TRBV5-1; maybe TRBD1 (6 bases). The CDR3 consists of 15 residues. Germline-derived CDR1 and CDR2 are SGHRS and YFSETQ. V dropped 0 bases and J dropped 2 bases, with 12 bases sitting between them. CDR3 sequence (DNA): TGCGCCAGCAGCTTGGATGGGGGCAGCCCCTACGAGCAGTACTTC. It translates to CASSLDGGSPYEQYF.

J is TRBJ2-1 and V is TRBV15; the match to TRBD1 covers 8 bases. Trimming took 5 bases from V and 0 from J; bases not matched to a gene: 3. Germline V gene lookup returns CDR1 LNHNV and CDR2 YYDKDF (reference sequence). The CDR3 sequence is 15 residues long. Written as DNA, the CDR3 is TGTGCCACCAGCTTGGACAGGGTCTCCTACAATGAGCAGTTCTTC. This gives the protein CATSLDRVSYNEQFF.

The J gene is TRBJ2-7, the V gene TRBV6-1; 7 bases are shared with TRBD1. The CDR3 has 12 amino acids. Unmatched junction bases numbered 7, after V lost 6 bases and J lost 8 bases. From germline, CDR1 is MNHNS and CDR2 SASEGT. DNA of the CDR3: TGTGCCAGCAGCGATACAGGGGTCAAGCAGTACTTC. Its translation is CASSDTGVKQYF.

V is TRBV6-6 and J is TRBJ2-3; 7 positions agree with TRBD2. V trimming: 5 bases; J trimming: 4 bases; junction bases outside the gene matches: 6. The CDR3 consists of 14 residues. Germline lookup yields CDR1 MNHNY and CDR2 SVGAGI (reference sequence). The CDR3, as DNA: TGTGCCAGCAGTCGCGGGAGACTCCCAGATACGCAGTATTTT. It specifies CASSRGRLPDTQYF.

The CDR3 DNA reads as TGTGCCAGCAAGGTTGGCTCTAGCACAGATACGCAGTATTTT. It codes for CASKVGSSTDTQYF. The J gene is TRBJ2-3, the V gene TRBV6-5, with unresolved D. The CDR3 length is 14 residues. Per germline, CDR1 MNHEY and CDR2 SVGAGI. V dropped 7 bases and J dropped 0 bases, with 11 bases sitting between them.

The chain couples TRBV9 to TRBJ2-7, with D perhaps given as TRBD1 or TRBD2 (5 bases each). The CDR3 totals 14 residues. V was shortened by 4 bases and J by 2 bases, with 13 bases between the two germline ends. The germline V gene encodes CDR1 SGDLS and CDR2 YYNGEE. CDR3 in amino acids: CASSQGRETYEQYF. The CDR3 DNA sequence: TGTGCCAGCAGCCAAGGCAGGGAGACCTACGAGCAGTACTTC.

This clone showed up just once. The chain combines TRBV18 with TRBJ1-1; D unclear. Deletions cut 3 bases from V and 10 bases from J, with 9 bases between. CDR1 and CDR2 from the germline V gene are KGHSH and LQKENI. This CDR3 has 11 residues. CDR3 sequence reads: CASSPLAGAFF. The CDR3 bases are TGTGCCAGCTCACCCCTAGCGGGAGCTTTCTTT. Combining the CDR3 with reference TRBV18 and TRBJ1-1 gives the whole variable domain NAGVMQNPRHLVRRRGQEARLRCSPMKGHSHVYWYRQLPEEGLKFMVYLQKENIIDESGMPKERFSAEFPKEGPSILRIQQVVRGDSAAYFCASSPLAGAFFGQGTRLTVV.

The chain joins TRBV7-6 to TRBJ1-3; no firm D call. The CDR3 is 13 amino acids. The germline V gene encodes CDR1 SGHVS and CDR2 FNYEAQ. Deletions cut 1 base from V and 6 bases from J, with 7 bases between. DNA for the CDR3: TGTGCCAGCAGCTTAGGGGCGGAAAACACCATATATTTT. Its protein product is CASSLGAENTIYF.

In regard to this clone: The junction departs from germline at one end; a sequencing error may be responsible. CDR3 loop: CATSQGQGLLF. The CDR3 region has the DNA TGTGCCACCTCTCAGGGCCAGGGGCTCCTCTTC. This chain joins TRBV6-5 and TRBJ2-1, with D tentatively TRBD1 (6 bases). Germline V gives CDR1 MNHEY, CDR2 SVGAGI. The CDR3 has 11 amino acids.

The chain uses TRBV16 and TRBJ1-5; 7 bases are a match to TRBD1. Germline CDR1 reads KGHSY; CDR2 reads FQNENV. CDR3 length equals 15 residues. V gave up 5 bases and J gave up 3 bases; unmatched junction bases: 7. In DNA, the CDR3 is TGTGCCAGCAGCGGCCGGGACAGACTCAATCAGCCCCAGCATTTT. Translated: CASSGRDRLNQPQHF.

The rearrangement uses TRBV5-1 and TRBJ2-1; 8 bases are a match to TRBD2. CDR1 is SGHRS and CDR2 is YFSETQ in the germline V gene. V lost 5 bases, J lost 4 bases, and 5 bases stayed unmatched. CDR3 length: 14 amino acids. DNA of the CDR3: TGCGCCAGCAGAAATAGCGGGGAATACAATGAGCAGTTCTTC. Protein product: CASRNSGEYNEQFF.

The chain employs TRBV6-1 and TRBJ1-2; 9 positions agree with TRBD1. Germline V gene data show CDR1 as MNHNS and CDR2 as SASEGT. Trimming took 10 bases from V and 4 from J; bases not matched to a gene: 10. The CDR3 is 14 amino acids. The CDR3 here is CAITLQGAGYGYTF. The CDR3 DNA sequence: TGTGCCATTACATTACAGGGGGCGGGCTATGGCTACACCTTC.

Remarks on this clone: This specimen includes other DNA sequences encoding the same CDR3. The chain joins TRBV18 to TRBJ1-5; D remains ambiguous. The CDR3 consists of 13 residues. Trimming stripped 3 bases from V and 5 bases from J, with 8 bases between. Germline V gives CDR1 KGHSH, CDR2 LQKENI. The chain's CDR3 is CASSPSGDQPQHF. The CDR3 bases are TGTGCCAGCTCACCGTCTGGCGATCAGCCCCAGCATTTT.

This chain connects TRBV2 to TRBJ2-7; D might be TRBD1 (5 bases). Germline V gives CDR1 SNHLY, CDR2 FYNNEI. Trimming shortened V by 4 bases and J by 3 bases, and 19 bases separated the two germline ends. The CDR3 consists of 16 residues. CDR3 loop: CASSVDGRVEVYEQYF. For the CDR3, the DNA is TGTGCCAGCAGTGTGGATGGCAGGGTCGAAGTCTACGAGCAGTACTTC.

This chain uses TRBV7-3 with TRBJ1-2, with 8 bases aligning to TRBD1. CDR3 length: 13 amino acids. V dropped 2 bases and J dropped 7; count of bases not matched to a gene: 3. CDR1 and CDR2 (germline): SGHTA, FQGTGA. This chain's CDR3 is CASSLSTGVGYTF. Here the CDR3 DNA reads TGTGCCAGCAGCTTATCGACAGGGGTTGGCTACACCTTC.

In DNA form, the CDR3 reads TGTGCCAGCAGCTGGATACGGGAGCAGTTCTTC. This codes for CASSWIREQFF. This chain uses TRBV7-2 with TRBJ2-1; the D is unclear. The V and J ends lost 4 bases and 10 bases respectively, with 8 bases between them. Germline CDR1 and CDR2: SGHTA and FQGNSA. The CDR3 length is 11 residues.

Details on this clone: This may arise from a read error, as a much more abundant clone is one base away. The chain employs TRBV2 and TRBJ1-1; 9 nucleotides agree with TRBD1. This CDR3 has 15 residues. The germline V gene encodes CDR1 SNHLY and CDR2 FYNNEI. The V and J ends lost 1 base and 0 bases, in that order; junction bases with no gene match: 0. CDR3 amino acids: CASSEGTGVNTEAFF. CDR3 DNA sequence: TGTGCCAGCAGTGAAGGGACAGGGGTGAACACTGAAGCTTTCTTT.

The CDR3 protein is CASSVGQRSYEQYF. CDR3 nucleotide sequence: TGTGCCAGCAGCGTGGGACAGCGTTCCTACGAGCAGTACTTC. The chain has TRBV5-6 and TRBJ2-5; 7 nucleotides line up with TRBD1. The DNA end is a closer match to TRBJ2-7, so the J assignment may be wrong. The CDR3 loop spans 14 amino acids. Germline V gene lookup returns CDR1 SGHDT and CDR2 YYEEEE.

This clone was seen a single time. The chain links TRBV11-2 to TRBJ2-5, with D perhaps matching TRBD2 (5 bases). Germline values: CDR1 SGHAT, CDR2 FQNNGV. CDR3 length equals 13 residues. V was pared by 5 bases and J by 4 bases, with 11 bases between. CDR3 amino acids: CASSHGSAETQYF. CDR3 DNA sequence: TGTGCCAGCAGCCACGGTAGCGCAGAGACCCAGTACTTC.

In this sample, this clone turned up once. J is TRBJ1-6 and V is TRBV11-2; a possible D gene is TRBD1 (6 bases). The V and J ends lost 5 bases and 6 bases respectively, with 14 bases between them. CDR3 size: 15 residues. The germline V gene encodes CDR1 SGHAT and CDR2 FQNNGV. CDR3 loop: CASSQLGGGNSPLHF. The CDR3 DNA reads as TGTGCCAGCAGCCAATTAGGGGGGGGTAATTCACCCCTCCACTTT.

The chain is built from TRBV4-1 and TRBJ1-4, with TRBD1 identical over 10 bases. The CDR3 runs 18 residues. CDR1 is MGHRA and CDR2 is YSYEKL in the germline V gene. The V segment lost 8 bases and the J segment 0 bases; nucleotides outside the gene matches: 12. CDR3 nucleotides: TGCGCCAGCTCCCCGACAGGGGGCGGATTTGCAACTAATGAAAAACTGTTTTTT. It codes for CASSPTGGGFATNEKLFF.

This rearrangement joins TRBV7-8 to TRBJ1-4; D possibly corresponds to TRBD1 (6 bases). Germline V gene data show CDR1 as SGHVS and CDR2 as FQNEAQ. The CDR3 has 16 amino acids. Trimming took 5 bases from V and 4 from J, leaving 17 bases between them. CDR3 DNA: TGTGCCAGCAGCGCCTCGGGGGGCAAGGGTAATGAAAAACTGTTTTTT. Residues: CASSASGGKGNEKLFF.